These T cell receptor beta chains were read from a single sample in a study of T-cell reconstitution after alpha-beta-depleted transplantation in children. Via MiXCR, TCRdb re-called the PCR reads, giving one row per CDR3 protein. The data contain some 200,000 distinct CDR3 sequences, roughly 15% of them singletons. Sample: PBMCs from the stem cell graft donor, taken from the stem cell graft. The receptors stem from a human donor who donated a stem cell graft to a child with acute lymphoblastic leukemia. The CDR3 runs from the conserved cysteine through the conserved F or W. The D gene is left open where the match is weak. Part of the rows lack a size; the others show once, few, many or a class for expanded clones.

V gene	J gene	D gene	clone size	CDR3 DNA	CDR3 protein
TRBV20-1	TRBJ1-2	.	few	TGCAGTGCTCCCCTAGGACCGGGGTCCCCCTATGGCTACACCTTC	CSAPLGPGSPYGYTF
TRBV5-1	TRBJ2-1	.	many	TGCGCCAGCAGCTTCCAGGGAAGGGAGCAGTTCTTC	CASSFQGREQFF
TRBV20-1	TRBJ2-7	TRBD2	many	TGCAGTGCTAGGGGACTAGCGGGAAATATGGAGGAGCAGTACTTC	CSARGLAGNMEEQYF
TRBV5-5	TRBJ2-1	TRBD1	many	TGTGCCAGCAGCATAAGGGACAGGGGGGTTAATGAGCAGTTCTTC	CASSIRDRGVNEQFF
TRBV12-3/TRBV12-4	TRBJ2-2	.	.	TGTGCCAGCAGTTTTGTGGGAGTAACCGGGGAGCTGTTTTTT	CASSFVGVTGELFF
TRBV19	TRBJ1-1	.	few	TGTGCCAGTAGTATGGGGGGGGGAGGGGCGACTGAAGCTTTCTTT	CASSMGGGGATEAFF
TRBV20-1	TRBJ2-7	TRBD2	many	TGCAGTGCACAAGGACTAGCGGGAGGGCCCGCCTACGAGCAGTACTTC	CSAQGLAGGPAYEQYF
TRBV5-5	TRBJ2-5	TRBD1	few	TGTGCCAGCAGCTCCCTACCTACGACAGGGGGGACGGAGACCCAGTACTTC	CASSSLPTTGGTETQYF
TRBV20-1	TRBJ2-7	TRBD1	many	TGCAGTGCTAGGCCCGGACAGGGGCGTTCCTACGAGCAGTACTTC	CSARPGQGRSYEQYF
TRBV20-1	TRBJ2-3	TRBD2	.	TGCAGTGCTCGTACACTAGCGGGGCGCTTAGATACGCAGTATTTT	CSARTLAGRLDTQYF
TRBV12-3/TRBV12-4	TRBJ2-7	.	many	TGTGCCAGCAGTTCCTCGGGTGGCGGTCATGAAGAGCAATACTTC	CASSSSGGGHEEQYF
TRBV20-1	TRBJ2-7	TRBD2	.	TGCAGTGCTAGAGATCCAGCTAGCGGGACCACCTACGAGCAGTACTTC	CSARDPASGTTYEQYF
TRBV5-6	TRBJ1-1	.	.	TGTGCCAGCAGCTCACGAAGAGGGAACACTGAAGCTTTCTTT	CASSSRRGNTEAFF
TRBV4-1	TRBJ2-7	.	many	TGCGCCAGCAGCCATTTGGCCGAGCAGTACTTC	CASSHLAEQYF
TRBV27	TRBJ2-1	TRBD2	.	TGTGCCAGCAGTTCGAGGGGGGCAGCTAGCGGGAGGAAAAGCTCCTACAATGAGCAGTTCTTC	CASSSRGAASGRKSSYNEQFF
TRBV5-1	TRBJ2-3	TRBD2	many	TGCGCCAGCAGCTTGGGTCGAGCGGGAGGCCCCCTGTACACAGATACGCAGTATTTT	CASSLGRAGGPLYTDTQYF
TRBV5-1	TRBJ1-2	TRBD1	many	TGCGCCAGCAGCTCCGGGACAGGTAGTGCTAACTATGGCTACACCTTC	CASSSGTGSANYGYTF
TRBV5-6	TRBJ2-4	.	many	TGTGCCAGCAGCCTGCCGGGGGATACGGCGATTCAGTACTTC	CASSLPGDTAIQYF
TRBV25-1	TRBJ2-1	TRBD1	many	TGTGCCAGCAGCGGGAAGCTGACGGGACAGAACAATGAGCAGTTCTTC	CASSGKLTGQNNEQFF
TRBV12-3/TRBV12-4	TRBJ1-1	.	many	TGTGCCAGCAGCCCACCGGGACAGAACACTGAAGCTTTCTTT	CASSPPGQNTEAFF
TRBV7-2	TRBJ2-3	TRBD2	many	TGTGCCAGCAGCCCAAAAGCGGGAGGGGGGCTGGATACGCAGTATTTT	CASSPKAGGGLDTQYF
TRBV5-6	TRBJ2-7	TRBD2	many	TGTGCCAGCAGCTTCTCGCTAGCGGGAGCTCTGTACGAGCAGTACTTC	CASSFSLAGALYEQYF
TRBV7-2	TRBJ2-1	.	few	TGTGCCAGCAGCTTAGCGTATTCAGAGTTAGGAGCGTTCTTC	CASSLAYSELGAFF
TRBV6-2/TRBV6-3	TRBJ2-5	.	many	TGTGCCACCACGTCCCCCTTTGGAGAAGAGACCCAGTACTTC	CATTSPFGEETQYF